Included here is one T cell receptor (beta chain) sequence, with context. Its antigen is unknown. MiXCR was run by TCRdb on the reads, yielding one entry per CDR3 protein. This table holds around 170,000 distinct CDR3 sequences, approximately 15% found once. The data were taken from a study of T cell repertoires in cytomegalovirus infection. Study-wide points: HLA-C-restricted CMV clonotypes gave the most frequent clonotype in two of eight donors.

V lost 6 bases to trimming and J lost 1 base; unmatched junction nucleotides: 13. The CDR3 has 18 amino acids. The V gene's germline CDR1 is MDHEN and CDR2 SYDVKM. V gene TRBV28 combines with J gene TRBJ2-5, with 11 bases fitting TRBD2. The TCR was taken from a human donor in good health (CMV status not recorded). Some clones in this sample may be carry-over from other donors' samples. Sequenced input: PBMCs. CDR3 sequence: CASSEMRRLAGLQETQYF. As DNA, the CDR3 is TGTGCCAGCAGCGAGATGAGGCGACTAGCGGGACTCCAAGAGACCCAGTACTTC.